Listed below are T cell receptor beta chains from one sample, sequenced in a study of T cells in localized non-small cell lung cancer. The protocol was immunoSEQ multiplex PCR, while the TCRdb copy is restricted to in-frame clones and leaves out a portion. The sample has 10,000 to 15,000 clones; roughly 82% are singletons. This specimen was peripheral blood, taken before any cancer treatment. The receptor source for this set is an older male donor with stage I squamous cell lung carcinoma. The CDR3 runs from the conserved cysteine through the conserved F or W. The D gene is left open where the match is weak. Size values are once, few and many counts, or a class for expanded clones, and some rows have none.

NA NA TRBJ2-2 TRBV14 CASSPGRELFF TGTGCCAGCAGCCCAGGGAGGGAGCTGTTTTTT
NA TRBD2 TRBJ2-1 TRBV29-1 CSVTSGRANEQFF TGCAGCGTAACTAGCGGGAGGGCGAATGAGCAGTTCTTC
NA NA TRBJ2-1 TRBV5-5 CASYPSNSYNEQFF TGTGCCAGCTACCCTTCTAACTCCTACAATGAGCAGTTCTTC
NA NA TRBJ1-2 TRBV5-4 CASSLGAGDGYTF TGTGCCAGCAGCTTGGGGGCAGGGGATGGCTACACCTTC
NA TRBD1 TRBJ2-7 TRBV6-1 CASKDSGGKSYEQYF TGTGCCAGCAAGGACTCAGGGGGAAAGAGCTACGAGCAGTACTTC
NA NA TRBJ2-7 TRBV27 CASSLYESYEQYF TGTGCCAGCAGTTTATATGAGAGCTACGAGCAGTACTTC
NA NA TRBJ2-7 TRBV5-1 CASSEPRSYEQYF TGCGCCAGCAGTGAACCACGCTCCTACGAGCAGTACTTC
NA NA TRBJ2-5 TRBV5-1 CASSLEIGTQETQYF TGCGCCAGCAGCTTGGAGATAGGGACTCAAGAGACCCAGTACTTC
NA NA TRBJ1-2 TRBV7-2 CASSPYSADYGYTF TGTGCCAGCAGCCCCTATTCCGCTGACTATGGCTACACCTTC
NA NA TRBJ2-4 TRBV29-1 CSVETGSRNIQYF TGCAGCGTTGAAACCGGGAGTCGGAACATTCAGTACTTC
few TRBD1 TRBJ1-1 TRBV19 CASSIRGGGGTEAFF TGTGCCAGTAGTATTAGAGGGGGCGGTGGCACTGAAGCTTTCTTT
NA TRBD1 TRBJ2-2 TRBV9 CASSVTRDRVNTGELFF TGTGCCAGCAGCGTTACCCGGGACAGGGTGAACACCGGGGAGCTGTTTTTT
NA NA TRBJ2-7 TRBV5-1 CASSGPGGNAEQYF TGCGCCAGCAGCGGACCAGGGGGGAACGCCGAGCAGTACTTC
few NA TRBJ2-1 TRBV4-1 CASSQDKNNEQFF TGCGCCAGCAGCCAAGATAAGAACAATGAGCAGTTCTTC
NA TRBD2 TRBJ2-3 TRBV4-2 CASSQGGGEGISTDTQYF TGTGCCAGCAGCCAAGGTGGGGGGGAGGGAATCAGCACAGATACGCAGTATTTT
NA TRBD2 TRBJ2-3 TRBV5-4 CASLPSGRAVDTQYF TGTGCCAGCCTTCCGAGCGGGAGGGCCGTAGATACGCAGTATTTT
NA TRBD2 TRBJ2-1 TRBV5-1 CASSGSGNEQFF TGCGCCAGCAGCGGTAGCGGGAATGAGCAGTTCTTC
NA TRBD1 TRBJ1-3 TRBV19 CASSIERTGAYTIYF TGTGCCAGTAGTATTGAAAGGACAGGAGCGTACACCATATATTTT
NA NA TRBJ2-6 TRBV5-1 CASSFYLSGANVLTF TGCGCCAGCAGCTTCTACCTCTCTGGGGCCAACGTCCTGACTTTC
NA NA TRBJ1-3 TRBV2 CASGTDSGNTIYF TGTGCCAGCGGGACCGACTCTGGAAACACCATATATTTT
NA NA TRBJ1-2 TRBV5-1 CASSLDGAGSYGYTF TGCGCCAGCAGCTTGGATGGGGCTGGAAGCTATGGCTACACCTTC
NA TRBD1 TRBJ1-2 TRBV28 CASTLNGQGDFYGYTF TGTGCCAGCACCCTTAATGGACAGGGAGATTTTTATGGCTACACCTTC